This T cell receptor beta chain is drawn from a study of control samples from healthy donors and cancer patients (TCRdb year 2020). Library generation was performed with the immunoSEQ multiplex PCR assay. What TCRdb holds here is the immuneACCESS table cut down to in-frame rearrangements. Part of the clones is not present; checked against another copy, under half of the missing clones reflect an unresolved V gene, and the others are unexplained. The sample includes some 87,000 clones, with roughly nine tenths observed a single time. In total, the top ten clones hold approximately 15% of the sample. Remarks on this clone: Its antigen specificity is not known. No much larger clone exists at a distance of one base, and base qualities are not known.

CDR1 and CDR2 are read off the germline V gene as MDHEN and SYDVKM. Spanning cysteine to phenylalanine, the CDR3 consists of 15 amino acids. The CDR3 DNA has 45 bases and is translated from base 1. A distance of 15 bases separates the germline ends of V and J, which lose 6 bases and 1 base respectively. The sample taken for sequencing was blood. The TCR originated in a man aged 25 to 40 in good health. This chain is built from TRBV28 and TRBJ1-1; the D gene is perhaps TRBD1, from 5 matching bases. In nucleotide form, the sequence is TGTGCCAGCAGCCTAACCGGACACGCGAACACTGAAGCTTTCTTT. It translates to CASSLTGHANTEAFF.